One sample yielded the 20 T cell receptor beta chains listed below, sequenced in a study of blood T cell repertoires in COVID-19. Sequencing was performed with immunoSEQ multiplex PCR; in TCRdb, only in-frame clones are kept and a portion is missing. The sample lists just over 95,000 clones, about nine tenths seen once, with roughly 5% in the top ten. The sample comprised peripheral blood. These receptors were obtained from a man aged 50 to 60 with acute or convalescent COVID-19.

The chain recombines TRBV30 with TRBJ1-6; tentatively, D is TRBD1 (5 bases). V lost 4 bases and J 9 bases, leaving 16 bases between the germline ends. This CDR3 contains 14 residues. Germline V CDR1 and CDR2: GTSNPN, SVGIG (reference sequence). The CDR3 loop is CAWKARVVGSPLHF. The CDR3 bases are TGTGCCTGGAAGGCCAGGGTAGTAGGTTCACCCCTCCACTTT. The variable domain in full, completed from reference TRBV30 and TRBJ1-6, reads SQTIHQWPATLVQPVGSPLSLECTVEGTSNPNLYWYRQAAGRGLQLLFYSVGIGQISSEVPQNLSASRPQDRQFILSSKKLLLSDSGFYLCAWKARVVGSPLHFGNGTRLTVT.

The CDR3 DNA is TGTGCCAGCAGTGAATCGGGCAGGGTGTTTGATGGCTACACCTTC. Amino acid sequence: CASSESGRVFDGYTF. The chain has TRBV2 and TRBJ1-2, with a weak D call TRBD1 (5 bases). Germline V gene data show CDR1 as SNHLY and CDR2 as FYNNEI. V was pared by 2 bases and J by 6 bases, with 16 bases between. CDR3 length: 15 residues.

The V gene is TRBV6-5, the J gene TRBJ2-2, with 8 positions matching TRBD1. CDR3 length: 14 amino acids. After removal of 7 bases from V and 5 bases from J, the junction contained 6 bases not matched to a gene. Looked up from germline, CDR1 is MNHEY and CDR2 is SVGAGI. Here the CDR3 reads CASKDRGGTGELFF. In nucleotides, the CDR3 is TGTGCCAGCAAAGACAGGGGAGGTACCGGGGAGCTGTTTTTT.

The rearrangement joins TRBV5-1 to TRBJ2-2; 9 nucleotides align to TRBD2. The CDR3 has 16 amino acids. Looked up from germline, CDR1 is SGHRS and CDR2 is YFSETQ. After removal of 2 bases from V and 6 bases from J, the junction contained 8 bases not matched to a gene. CDR3 amino acids: CASSFLLAGEAGELFF. Here the CDR3 DNA reads TGCGCCAGCAGCTTTTTATTAGCGGGAGAAGCCGGGGAGCTGTTTTTT. The whole variable domain, filled in from reference TRBV5-1 and TRBJ2-2, reads KAGVTQTPRYLIKTRGQQVTLSCSPISGHRSVSWYQQTPGQGLQFLFEYFSETQRNKGNFPGRFSGRQFSNSRSEMNVSTLELGDSALYLCASSFLLAGEAGELFFGEGSRLTVL.

The V gene is TRBV24-1, the J gene TRBJ2-3; tentative D call: TRBD1 (6 bases). The CDR3 is made up of 16 amino acids. V shed 3 bases and J shed 5 bases, with 17 bases lying between them. From germline, CDR1 is KGHDR and CDR2 SFDVKD. CDR3 coding DNA: TGTGCCACCAGTGATACAGGGAAAATGGTAGGAGATACGCAGTATTTT. It codes for CATSDTGKMVGDTQYF.

This rearrangement joins TRBV2 to TRBJ2-7; D is unresolved. CDR1 and CDR2 (germline): SNHLY, FYNNEI. Trimming left V 5 bases short and J 4 bases short, with 6 bases between. CDR3 length: 11 amino acids. CDR3 residues: CASSTEYEQYF. In nucleotides, the CDR3 is TGTGCCAGCAGTACCGAGTACGAGCAGTACTTC.

V gene TRBV10-3 combines with J gene TRBJ2-3; 9 nucleotides agree with TRBD1. This CDR3 has 14 residues. Germline assignment: CDR1 ENHRY and CDR2 SYGVKD. Losses at the gene ends were 2 bases for V and 6 bases for J; bases not matched to a gene: 3. The CDR3 reads CAISEGTGFDTQYF. CDR3 DNA: TGTGCCATCAGTGAGGGGACAGGGTTTGATACGCAGTATTTT.

V and J are TRBV19 and TRBJ1-1; 8 bases map to TRBD1. CDR3 size: 15 residues. Germline CDR1 is LNHDA and CDR2 is SQIVND (reference sequence). Trimming cost V 7 bases and J 0 bases; bases outside gene matches: 7. Here the CDR3 reads CASTIGQGMNTEAFF. The CDR3 DNA follows: TGTGCCAGTACCATTGGACAGGGCATGAACACTGAAGCTTTCTTT.

Note on this clone: Other DNA sequences in the sample encode the same CDR3. V is TRBV7-2 and J is TRBJ2-2; 7 bases map to TRBD1. With V trimmed by 1 base and J by 1 base, 0 bases remained unmatched. CDR3 length: 15 amino acids. The germline gives CDR1 SGHTA, CDR2 FQGNSA. The CDR3 DNA reads TGTGCCAGCAGCTTAGGACAGGGGAACACCGGGGAGCTGTTTTTT. Encoded protein: CASSLGQGNTGELFF.

J is TRBJ1-2 and V is TRBV19; 7 nucleotides align to TRBD1. This CDR3 comprises 18 residues. Germline CDR1 LNHDA, CDR2 SQIVND (reference sequence). The V gene end was trimmed by 7 bases and the J gene end by 1 base; junction bases not matched to a gene: 18. CDR3 amino acids: CASKEAGQAPTINYGYTF. DNA of the CDR3: TGTGCCAGTAAGGAGGCCGGACAGGCCCCTACCATTAACTATGGCTACACCTTC. Full variable domain (missing parts from reference TRBV19 and TRBJ1-2): DGGITQSPKYLFRKEGQNVTLSCEQNLNHDAMYWYRQDPGQGLRLIYYSQIVNDFQKGDIAEGYSVSREKKESFPLTVTSAQKNPTAFYLCASKEAGQAPTINYGYTFGSGTRLTVV.

This clone was observed a few times. The rearrangement links TRBV25-1 to TRBJ2-7, with 7 bases that match TRBD2. There are 16 residues in the CDR3. With V trimmed by 2 bases and J by 7 bases, 14 bases remained unmatched. Germline CDR1 reads MGHDK; CDR2 reads SYGVNS. The CDR3 DNA is TGTGCCAGCAGTGAAATGGAGGTAGTGCGGGAGAGTGAGCAGTACTTC. Translated, it gives CASSEMEVVRESEQYF.

V and J are TRBV6-2 or TRBV6-3 and TRBJ1-6; weak D call: TRBD1 (6 bases). Germline assignment: CDR1 MNHEY and CDR2 SVGEGT. Trimming removed 5 bases at V and 8 bases at J, with 13 bases between. The CDR3 contains 14 residues. CDR3: CASSPQGFHSPLHF. The CDR3 nucleotides read TGTGCCAGCAGTCCACAGGGTTTTCATTCACCCCTCCACTTT.

The rearrangement uses TRBV6-5 and TRBJ1-1; no clear D gene. Germline V gene lookup returns CDR1 MNHEY and CDR2 SVGAGI. The CDR3 consists of 14 residues. V lost 5 bases and J 1 base, leaving 11 bases between the germline ends. For the CDR3, the DNA is TGTGCCAGCAGTCGTCCTACAGCGAACACTGAAGCTTTCTTT. It yields the protein CASSRPTANTEAFF.

This clone was detected once. The chain couples TRBV6-1 to TRBJ1-1, with 8 nucleotides matching TRBD1. This CDR3 comprises 14 residues. The germline V gene encodes CDR1 MNHNS and CDR2 SASEGT. Trimming removed 1 base from V and 5 bases from J; junction bases left unmatched: 3. The CDR3 sequence: CASSEDRGRTEAFF. The CDR3 coding sequence is TGTGCCAGCAGTGAAGACAGGGGGAGAACTGAAGCTTTCTTT.

This rearrangement joins TRBV2 to TRBJ2-1, with TRBD2 matching over 8 bases. The V gene's germline CDR1 is SNHLY and CDR2 FYNNEI. This CDR3 has 14 residues. Trimming removed 5 bases from V and 9 bases from J; junction bases left unmatched: 9. The CDR3 DNA reads TGTGCCAGCAGTCTAAGCGGGAGTTCCGTTGAGCAGTTCTTC. Protein: CASSLSGSSVEQFF.

The chain links TRBV5-4 to TRBJ1-1, with 7 bases that match TRBD1. The CDR3 runs to 17 residues. V lost 4 bases to trimming and J lost 1 base; unmatched junction nucleotides: 13. Germline V CDR1 and CDR2: SGHNT, YYREEE (reference sequence). CDR3 residues: CASSPIPTGARNTEAFF. In DNA form, the CDR3 reads TGTGCCAGCAGCCCAATCCCAACAGGGGCTCGGAACACTGAAGCTTTCTTT.

The chain uses TRBV6-4 and TRBJ2-3, with TRBD1 as a possible D gene (6 bases). Germline values: CDR1 MRHNA, CDR2 SNTAGT. This CDR3 has 15 amino acids. Trimming cost V 6 bases and J 1 base, with 14 bases left between them. CDR3 sequence reads: CASRSGQLGTDTQYF. The CDR3 bases are TGTGCCAGCAGGTCAGGACAGCTAGGCACAGATACGCAGTATTTT.

As concerns this clone: It is unclear where the CDR3 begins or ends on the DNA, so no DNA is shown, and the CDR3 is as TCRdb lists it. The chain couples TRBV4-1 to TRBJ1-2; TRBD1, the table's D call, lacks a check against the DNA. The CDR3 is 18 amino acids in total, end residues counted. CDR1 and CDR2 (germline): MGHRA, YSYEKL. CDR3 loop: CASSQSTAEMSLYYGYTF.

The rearrangement joins TRBV11-2 to TRBJ2-3; 9 bases map to TRBD2. CDR3 length equals 15 residues. Per the germline V gene, CDR1 is SGHAT and CDR2 is FQNNGV. Germline trimming cut 5 bases from V and 6 bases from J; bases unmatched to any gene: 9. In DNA form, the CDR3 reads TGTGCCAGCAGCCCCCTTGCGGGAGGGACCGATACGCAGTATTTT. Its protein is CASSPLAGGTDTQYF.

The chain uses TRBV7-6 and TRBJ2-6; 12 bases match TRBD2. Germline V lookup: CDR1 SGHVS, CDR2 FNYEAQ. Germline trimming cut 1 base from V and 3 bases from J; bases unmatched to any gene: 4. The CDR3 has 18 amino acids. CDR3 in DNA: TGTGCCAGCAGCTTAGGACTAGCGGGAGTAGATGGGGCCAACGTCCTGACTTTC. Translating it yields CASSLGLAGVDGANVLTF.